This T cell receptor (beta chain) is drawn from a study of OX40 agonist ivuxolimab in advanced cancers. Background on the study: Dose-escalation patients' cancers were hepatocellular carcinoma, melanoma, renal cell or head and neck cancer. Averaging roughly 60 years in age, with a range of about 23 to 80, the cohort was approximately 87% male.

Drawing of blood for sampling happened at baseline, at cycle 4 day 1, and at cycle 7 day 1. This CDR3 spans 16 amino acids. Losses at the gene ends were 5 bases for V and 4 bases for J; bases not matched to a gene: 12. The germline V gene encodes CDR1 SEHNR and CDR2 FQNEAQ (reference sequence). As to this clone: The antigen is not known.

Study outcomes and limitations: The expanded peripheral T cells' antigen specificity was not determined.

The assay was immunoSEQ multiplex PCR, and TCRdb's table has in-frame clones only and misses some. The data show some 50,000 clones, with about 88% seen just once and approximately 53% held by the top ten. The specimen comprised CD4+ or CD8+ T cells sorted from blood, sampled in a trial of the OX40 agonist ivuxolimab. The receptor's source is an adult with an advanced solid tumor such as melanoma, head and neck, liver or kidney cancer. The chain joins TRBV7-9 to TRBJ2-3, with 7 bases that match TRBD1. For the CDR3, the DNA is TGTGCCAGCAGCAACAGACGACAGGGCGAGCCAGATACGCAGTATTTT. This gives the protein CASSNRRQGEPDTQYF.